What follows describes a single T cell receptor beta chain. The target antigen is unknown. The data were obtained in a study of T cell responses to AZD1222 COVID-19 vaccine. Study observations and caveats: Regions 160-218 and 743-854 held dominance among vaccine-associated CD4 TCRs, which spanned spike.

TCRdb keeps only in-frame clones here, not all; method: immunoSEQ multiplex PCR. The data show roughly 150,000 clones, with around 91% seen just once and approximately 5.9% held by the top ten. The germline V gene encodes CDR1 SQVTM and CDR2 ANQGSEA. Between the trimmed V and J ends, which lost 7 bases and 0 bases, there was a span of 13 bases. The CDR3 has 13 amino acids. This clonotype was sampled from an adult who received the AZD1222 COVID-19 vaccine. Specimen: peripheral blood, collected 28 days after the second AZD1222 dose. The rearrangement links TRBV29-1 to TRBJ2-7; possibly TRBD1 for D (6 bases). This CDR3 reads CSAGTGPSYEQYF. CDR3 sequence (DNA): TGCAGCGCCGGAACAGGGCCCTCCTACGAGCAGTACTTC.